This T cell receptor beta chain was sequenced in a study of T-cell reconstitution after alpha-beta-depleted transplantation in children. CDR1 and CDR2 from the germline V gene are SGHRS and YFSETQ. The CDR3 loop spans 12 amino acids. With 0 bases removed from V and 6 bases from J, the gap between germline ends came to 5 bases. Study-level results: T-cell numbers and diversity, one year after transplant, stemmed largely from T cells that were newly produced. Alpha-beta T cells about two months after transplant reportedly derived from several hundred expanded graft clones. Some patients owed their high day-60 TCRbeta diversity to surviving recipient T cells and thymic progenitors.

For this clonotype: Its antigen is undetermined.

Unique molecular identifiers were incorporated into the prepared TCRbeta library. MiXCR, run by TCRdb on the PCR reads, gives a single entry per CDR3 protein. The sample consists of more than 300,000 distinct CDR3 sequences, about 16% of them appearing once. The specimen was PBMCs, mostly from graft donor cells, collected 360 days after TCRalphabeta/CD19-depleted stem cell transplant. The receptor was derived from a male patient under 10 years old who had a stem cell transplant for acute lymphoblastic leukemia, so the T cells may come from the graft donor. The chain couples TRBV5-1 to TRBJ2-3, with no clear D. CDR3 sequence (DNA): TGCGCCAGCAGCTTGGAATCGGATACGCAGTATTTT. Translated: CASSLESDTQYF.